This record covers a single T cell receptor beta chain. Profiling relied on immunoSEQ multiplex PCR, and the TCRdb table lists in-frame clones only, not all of them. The sample consists of under 95,000 clones, about nine tenths of them appearing once. The data stem from a study of blood T cell repertoires in COVID-19. The ends lost 3 bases at V and 4 bases at J; junction bases unmatched: 8. Germline CDR1 SNHLY, CDR2 FYNNEI. The CDR3 covers 15 residues. The genes are TRBV2 and TRBJ2-5; 7 bases are shared with TRBD1. Sequences were obtained from peripheral blood. This TCR derives from a woman of 80 years or more with acute or convalescent COVID-19. Here the CDR3 reads CASSDRGRRIETQYF. CDR3 DNA: TGTGCCAGCAGTGATAGGGGGCGCAGAATAGAGACCCAGTACTTC. The entire variable domain, with the rest obtained from reference TRBV2 and TRBJ2-5, is as follows: EPEVTQTPSHQVTQMGQEVILRCVPISNHLYFYWYRQILGQKVEFLVSFYNNEISEKSEIFDDQFSVERPDGSNFTLKIRSTKLEDSAMYFCASSDRGRRIETQYFGPGTRLLVL.